These T cell receptor beta chains were read from a single sample in a study of regulatory T cells in long-lasting Graves disease. One entry per CDR3 protein, called by TCRdb with MiXCR from the multiplex PCR reads. In the table there are hundreds of thousands of distinct CDR3 sequences, about a sixth of which are singletons. Specimen: peripheral blood mononuclear cells (PBMCs), collected at new diagnosis, from a patient treated with antithyroid drugs. These receptors all stem from a female donor with Graves disease. The CDR3 runs from the conserved cysteine through the conserved F or W. Fields, in order: J gene, V gene, D gene, clone size, CDR3 DNA, CDR3 protein. A D gene is named only where the DNA matches it firmly. Size tells how often a clone was seen (once, few, many) or the class of an expanded clone, and some rows leave it out.

TRBJ2-7	TRBV20-1	TRBD2	many	TGCAGCCTAACCGGGGGGACTAGCGGGGGTGATTACGAGCAGTACTTC	CSLTGGTSGGDYEQYF
TRBJ2-2	TRBV7-6	.	.	TGTGCCAGCAGCTTGGACGGCCTGGAGCTGTTTTTT	CASSLDGLELFF
TRBJ1-2	TRBV12-3/TRBV12-4	.	many	TGTGCCAGCGATGGCGGGGGAGGCTATGGCTACACCTTC	CASDGGGGYGYTF
TRBJ1-2	TRBV14	.	.	TGTGCCAGCAGCCAAGAAGGACAGCTAAACTATGGCTACACCTTC	CASSQEGQLNYGYTF
TRBJ1-2	TRBV19	TRBD1	few	TGTGCCAGTAGTATAGAACAGGGGATTGATGGCTACACCTTC	CASSIEQGIDGYTF
TRBJ2-5	TRBV20-1	TRBD1	.	TGCAGTGCACAGGGGGCGGAGACCCAGTACTTC	CSAQGAETQYF
TRBJ2-5	TRBV7-4	.	.	TGTGCCAGCAGCTCGCGGAGACAGATAGAGACCCAGTACTTC	CASSSRRQIETQYF
TRBJ2-7	TRBV5-6	.	.	TGTGCCAGCAGCACGCGCGGGACAGACTACGAGCAGTACTTC	CASSTRGTDYEQYF
TRBJ2-3	TRBV6-2/TRBV6-3	TRBD1	many	TGTGCCAGCAGTTCGCCAGGGGGCGCAACAGATACGCAGTATTTT	CASSSPGGATDTQYF
TRBJ1-2	TRBV12-3/TRBV12-4	.	many	TGTGCCAGCAGCTCCCCCGGAAGGCTCAGGGGCTACACCTTC	CASSSPGRLRGYTF
TRBJ2-5	TRBV19	TRBD1	.	TGTGCCAGTAGTACCATACGGGGACAGGGAAGGGAGACCCAGTACTTC	CASSTIRGQGRETQYF
TRBJ2-1	TRBV7-2	TRBD1	many	TGTGCCAGCAGCTTACGACAGGGTACAGCCCTCAGCTCCTACAATGAGCAGTTCTTC	CASSLRQGTALSSYNEQFF
TRBJ1-5	TRBV7-2	.	many	TGTGCCAGCAGCTTAGCCAGGGGTCAGCCCCAGCATTTT	CASSLARGQPQHF
TRBJ2-1	TRBV30	TRBD2	many	TGTGCCTGGAGTGATAATACACTAGCGGGAAGGGATGAGCAGTTCTTC	CAWSDNTLAGRDEQFF
TRBJ2-1	TRBV12-3/TRBV12-4	TRBD2	many	TGTGCCAGCAGTTTGACTAGCGGATCCTACAATGAGCAGTTCTTC	CASSLTSGSYNEQFF
TRBJ2-3	TRBV6-2/TRBV6-3	TRBD2	.	TGTGCCAGCAGTTACTCGGGCGGGAGGGCCACAGATACGCAGTATTTT	CASSYSGGRATDTQYF
TRBJ1-2	TRBV6-1	.	.	TGTGCCAGCAGTCCGACGACAGAGGGCTACACCTTC	CASSPTTEGYTF
TRBJ1-5	TRBV12-3/TRBV12-4	.	.	TGTGCCAGCAGTTTAAAGGGTATAGGCAATCAGCCCCAGCATTTT	CASSLKGIGNQPQHF
TRBJ2-1	TRBV20-1	TRBD2	many	TGCAGTGGGAGAAGGGGCGGGGGGTGGGAGAATGAGCAGTTCTTC	CSGRRGGGWENEQFF
TRBJ2-7	TRBV7-9	.	.	TGTGCCAGCAGCTCCCTCCTGAGCTCTACCGAGCAGTACTTC	CASSSLLSSTEQYF
TRBJ2-1	TRBV7-2	TRBD1	.	TGTGCCAGCAGCGCCACCGGGACAGGAGGAATCAATGAGCAGTTCTTC	CASSATGTGGINEQFF
TRBJ1-1	TRBV5-1	TRBD1	many	TGCGCCAGCAGCGGAGTCAGGGGGCGGGACACTGAAGCTTTCTTT	CASSGVRGRDTEAFF
TRBJ2-3	TRBV5-1	TRBD2	many	TGCGCCAGCAGCCTTCTAGCGGGGGACACAGATACGCAGTATTTT	CASSLLAGDTDTQYF
TRBJ2-5	TRBV20-1	TRBD2	.	TGCAGTGCCCGGAAGACTAGCGGGATTGTCGAAGAGACCCAGTACTTC	CSARKTSGIVEETQYF
TRBJ1-1	TRBV12-3/TRBV12-4	.	.	TGTGCCAGCAGGACGAGAGGCGTGAACACTGAAGCTTTCTTT	CASRTRGVNTEAFF
TRBJ2-2	TRBV24-1	TRBD1	.	TGTGCCACCAGTGATCGGACAGGCCCCACCGGGGAGCTGTTTTTT	CATSDRTGPTGELFF
TRBJ1-6	TRBV6-5	.	many	TGTGCCAGCAGTTACAGAGAGGGAGCATATAATTCACCCCTCCACTTT	CASSYREGAYNSPLHF
TRBJ1-1	TRBV7-9	TRBD1	many	TGTGCCAGCAGCTTAAGGGGGCCGAACACTGAAGCTTTCTTT	CASSLRGPNTEAFF
TRBJ1-5	TRBV5-1	.	many	TGCGCCAGTAAGCTAGCTGACGGCCAGCCCCAGCATTTT	CASKLADGQPQHF
TRBJ2-1	TRBV3-1	.	many	TGTGCCAGCAGCCAAGTGTTAGCGAGGACTGACTACAATGAGCAGTTCTTC	CASSQVLARTDYNEQFF
TRBJ1-5	TRBV6-4	.	many	TGTGCCAGCAGTGAAGGCAGGACTGTGTCATATAGCAATCAGCCCCAGCATTTT	CASSEGRTVSYSNQPQHF
TRBJ1-2	TRBV10-2	TRBD1	many	TGCGCCAGCAGTGACCTTGGACAGGGCCGAAGTCGGAGCTATGGCCACACCTTC	CASSDLGQGRSRSYGHTF
TRBJ2-3	TRBV20-1	TRBD2	.	TGCAGCGCGGCTAGCGGGAGGGCCGGGACCAGCACAGATACGCAGTATTTT	CSAASGRAGTSTDTQYF
TRBJ1-4	TRBV6-5	.	many	TGTGCCAGCAGCTACGCGGGTGAAAAACTGTTTTTT	CASSYAGEKLFF
TRBJ1-2	TRBV12-3/TRBV12-4	.	many	TGTGCCAGCAGATTTTTACCGAACTATGGCTACACCTTC	CASRFLPNYGYTF
TRBJ1-4	TRBV7-9	.	many	TGTGCCAGCAGGGAAGGGGGATCTCATGAAAAACTGTTTTTT	CASREGGSHEKLFF
TRBJ1-1	TRBV12-3/TRBV12-4	.	many	TGTGCCAGCAGCTTAGGTAGTGAAGCTTTCTTT	CASSLGSEAFF
TRBJ1-1	TRBV3-1	.	many	TGTGCCAGCAGCCAAGATTTTTATGTTTCTGACACTGAAGCTTTCTTT	CASSQDFYVSDTEAFF
TRBJ1-1	TRBV11-2	.	many	TGTGCCAGCAGCCTGCGGGAAGGGACTGAAGCTTTCTTT	CASSLREGTEAFF
TRBJ2-2	TRBV2	TRBD1	many	TGTGCCAGCAGTGATTGGGACAGGGGGAGCTCCGGGGAGCTGTTTTTT	CASSDWDRGSSGELFF
TRBJ1-1	TRBV25-1	TRBD1	.	TGTGCCAGCAGTGCTGCCGGGACAGGGCGAGGGGTGAACACTGAAGCTTTCTTT	CASSAAGTGRGVNTEAFF
TRBJ2-7	TRBV10-3	.	.	TGTGCCATCAACAAGGCAGGGGAGGGCTACGAGCAGTACTTC	CAINKAGEGYEQYF